The TCR beta chain under discussion was sequenced for a study of blood T cell repertoires in COVID-19. Study-wide context: Material from acute and convalescent COVID-19 was sourced from the United States, Italy and Spain. Sources were T cells, B-cell-depleted T cells, or PBMCs; the material itself was cDNA or gDNA.

This CDR3 has 14 residues. Trimming removed 2 bases from V and 10 bases from J, with 12 bases in between. CDR1 and CDR2 from the germline V gene are MNHNY and SVGAGI (reference sequence). TCRdb's table, derived via immunoSEQ multiplex PCR, lists solely in-frame clones and lacks some. The data hold approximately 140,000 clones, with 70% to 85% observed a single time. V gene TRBV6-6 combines with J gene TRBJ1-6, with D possibly being TRBD1 (5 bases). This sequence was found in a woman aged 80 or over with acute or convalescent COVID-19. The sample comprised peripheral blood. The CDR3 coding sequence is TGTGCCAGCAGTTACGCGGGGGGAGGGTCACCCCTCCACTTT. This codes for CASSYAGGGSPLHF.